The 18 T cell receptor beta chains below were found in one sample sequenced in a study of blood T cells in healthy people across ages. Primers used in a second PCR of about 7 to 12 cycles were a sample-barcoded 5' primer and a J-beta primer mix. MiXCR, run by TCRdb on the 5' RACE reads, gives a single entry per CDR3 protein. Of roughly 1,500,000 distinct CDR3 sequences in the sample, approximately 38% are singletons; the top ten hold 6.5% to 10%. Sequenced material: blood. These receptors originate from a woman between 18 and 29 years old in good health.

The chain has TRBV7-9 and TRBJ1-1; D is ambiguous. Trimming took off 5 bases at V and 4 bases at J, with 17 bases between the two ends. The CDR3 loop spans 15 amino acids. Germline V lookup: CDR1 SEHNR, CDR2 FQNEAQ (reference sequence). CDR3 loop: CASSPRSFSGTEAFF. DNA of the CDR3: TGTGCCAGCAGCCCCCGAAGTTTTTCGGGCACTGAAGCTTTCTTT.

This chain links TRBV20-1 with TRBJ2-4; unclear D gene. The DNA end lines up better with TRBJ2-7; the J call may be wrong. The length of the CDR3 is 15 residues. Looked up from germline, CDR1 is DFQATT and CDR2 is SNEGSKA (reference sequence). The CDR3 loop reads CSARVARQPSYEQYF. CDR3 DNA sequence: TGCAGTGCTAGAGTGGCGAGGCAACCTTCCTACGAGCAGTACTTC.

This chain uses TRBV7-6 with TRBJ2-4; 7 bases are shared with TRBD2. Unmatched junction bases numbered 11, after V lost 2 bases and J lost 13 bases. Germline V gene lookup returns CDR1 SGHVS and CDR2 FNYEAQ. This CDR3 contains 14 residues. This chain's CDR3 is CASSLMGLFNEQYF. CDR3 nucleotide sequence: TGTGCCAGCAGCTTAATGGGACTATTCAATGAGCAGTACTTC.

The rearrangement joins TRBV4-1 to TRBJ1-2; tentative D call: TRBD1 (5 bases). V was cut by 2 bases and J by 5 bases, with 12 bases left in between. Per the germline V gene, CDR1 is MGHRA and CDR2 is YSYEKL. This CDR3 has 14 amino acids. The CDR3, as DNA: TGCGCCAGCAGCCAACTACAGGAAGGGTATGGCTACACCTTC. Protein: CASSQLQEGYGYTF.

This clonotype was recorded a few times. The gene calls are TRBV15 and TRBJ1-1; 7 bases are shared with TRBD1. There are 16 residues in the CDR3. In germline, CDR1 is LNHNV, CDR2 YYDKDF (reference sequence). The ends lost 0 bases at V and 1 base at J; junction bases unmatched: 5. CDR3 residues: CATSRDTGATNTEAFF. CDR3 DNA: TGTGCCACCAGCAGAGATACAGGGGCAACGAACACTGAAGCTTTCTTT. Using reference TRBV15 and TRBJ1-1 for the parts outside the CDR3, the full variable domain is DAMVIQNPRYQVTQFGKPVTLSCSQTLNHNVMYWYQQKSSQAPKLLFHYYDKDFNNEADTPDNFQSRRPNTSFCFLDIRSPGLGDTAMYLCATSRDTGATNTEAFFGQGTRLTVV.

This chain links TRBV7-6 with TRBJ2-4, with TRBD2 matching 7 bases. The end of the DNA aligns better with TRBJ2-7, so the J call may be wrong. The CDR3 is 14 residues long. Germline lookup yields CDR1 SGHVS and CDR2 FNYEAQ. The CDR3 protein is CASSLNYGRDEQYF. The CDR3 DNA reads as TGTGCCAGCAGCTTAAATTATGGGAGGGACGAGCAGTACTTC.

This clonotype was seen more than once but under ten times. The chain joins TRBV29-1 to TRBJ2-1; D unclear. The CDR3 runs to 12 residues. Trimming took 4 bases from V and 9 from J, leaving 13 bases between them. The germline CDR1 and CDR2 sequences are SQVTM and ANQGSEA. CDR3 in DNA: TGCAGCGTTGGCTTAGGATCGGGTGAGCAGTTCTTC. Translation gives CSVGLGSGEQFF.

The chain is built from TRBV3-1 and TRBJ1-5, with TRBD1 identical over 11 bases. CDR3 size: 16 residues. Germline CDR1 and CDR2: LGHDT and YNNKEL (reference sequence). Losses at the gene ends were 1 base for V and 3 bases for J; bases not matched to a gene: 2. The CDR3 bases are TGTGCCAGCAGCCAAGGGACAGGGGGCGACAATCAGCCCCAGCATTTT. Its translation: CASSQGTGGDNQPQHF. Based on the CDR3 plus reference TRBV3-1 and TRBJ1-5, the full variable domain is DTAVSQTPKYLVTQMGNDKSIKCEQNLGHDTMYWYKQDSKKFLKIMFSYNNKELIINETVPNRFSPKSPDKAHLNLHINSLELGDSAVYFCASSQGTGGDNQPQHFGDGTRLSIL.

On this clonotype: A much bigger clone sits one base away, suggesting this may be a read error. The chain is built from TRBV29-1 and TRBJ2-7; D is undetermined. This CDR3 has 11 amino acids. Germline V gives CDR1 SQVTM, CDR2 ANQGSEA. V lost 8 bases, J lost 0 bases, and 8 bases lay in between. As DNA, the CDR3 is TGCAGCAGCAGGACCTCCTACGAGCAGTACTTC. This gives the protein CSSRTSYEQYF.

The V and J genes are TRBV6-1 and TRBJ1-6; D is unresolved. This CDR3 spans 15 amino acids. Trimming stripped 2 bases from V and 3 bases from J, with 8 bases between. Per the germline V gene, CDR1 is MNHNS and CDR2 is SASEGT. The CDR3 sequence: CASSETPHYNSPLHF. The DNA for the CDR3 is TGTGCCAGCAGTGAAACCCCCCACTATAATTCACCCCTCCACTTT.

The CDR3 protein is CASSFGGPGNYEQYF. For the CDR3, the DNA is TGCGCCAGCAGCTTCGGGGGGCCGGGGAACTACGAGCAGTACTTC. This chain uses TRBV5-1 with TRBJ2-7; TRBD2 is a possible D gene (7 bases). The CDR3 runs to 15 residues. Germline CDR1 is SGHRS and CDR2 is YFSETQ. V was trimmed by 2 bases and J by 3 bases, leaving 15 bases between them.

This clonotype has more than one count but fewer than ten. The chain couples TRBV15 to TRBJ1-1; D is unresolved. V dropped 0 bases and J dropped 12 bases, with 14 bases sitting between them. The germline V gene encodes CDR1 LNHNV and CDR2 YYDKDF (reference sequence). The CDR3 sequence is 13 residues long. The CDR3 nucleotides read TGTGCCACCAGCAGAGAGGGCACAACGCTAACTTTCTTT. It yields the protein CATSREGTTLTFF.

The chain couples TRBV4-2 to TRBJ2-5; 7 bases map to TRBD2. Germline CDR1 and CDR2: LGHNA and YNFKEQ. Trimming at V came to 0 bases and at J to 2 bases, leaving 3 bases not matched to a gene. This CDR3 spans 15 amino acids. CDR3 DNA: TGTGCCAGCAGCCAAGATGGGGGGGGGCAAGAGACCCAGTACTTC. Protein sequence: CASSQDGGGQETQYF.

The chain carries TRBV20-1 and TRBJ2-7; TRBD1 aligns across 9 bases. From germline, CDR1 is DFQATT and CDR2 SNEGSKA (reference sequence). The length of the CDR3 is 16 residues. V lost 3 bases and J lost 3; bases outside the gene matches: 12. The CDR3: CSASGETGGPFYEQYF. As DNA, the CDR3 is TGCAGTGCTAGTGGGGAGACAGGGGGGCCCTTCTACGAGCAGTACTTC.

This clonotype occurred a few times. The chain recombines TRBV2 with TRBJ2-1; D possibly corresponds to TRBD2 (6 bases). CDR3 length: 14 amino acids. Deletions cut 8 bases from V and 2 bases from J, with 13 bases between. Germline CDR1 reads SNHLY; CDR2 reads FYNNEI. In nucleotides, the CDR3 is TGTGCCAGCTTCCCAGGAGGGGCCTACAATGAGCAGTTCTTC. Its protein product is CASFPGGAYNEQFF.

This clonotype has just a few counts. V is TRBV29-1 and J is TRBJ2-5; the D call may be TRBD1 or TRBD2 (6 bases each). V was cut by 2 bases and J by 11 bases, with 24 bases left in between. The germline gives CDR1 SQVTM, CDR2 ANQGSEA. There are 15 residues in the CDR3. CDR3 sequence reads: CSVERSGEVTNEQYF. The CDR3 nucleotides are TGCAGCGTTGAAAGGTCAGGGGAGGTCACCAATGAGCAGTACTTC.

The chain recombines TRBV14 with TRBJ2-5, with 7 bases lining up with TRBD2. Looked up from germline, CDR1 is SGHDN and CDR2 is FVKESK. Trimming at V came to 4 bases and at J to 4 bases, leaving 9 bases not matched to a gene. This CDR3 is built from 15 residues. In DNA form, the CDR3 reads TGTGCCAGCAGCCCCTTGGGAGGGGTCGGAGAGACCCAGTACTTC. Translating it yields CASSPLGGVGETQYF. Using reference TRBV14 and TRBJ2-5 for the parts outside the CDR3, the full variable domain is EAGVTQFPSHSVIEKGQTVTLRCDPISGHDNLYWYRRVMGKEIKFLLHFVKESKQDESGMPNNRFLAERTGGTYSTLKVQPAELEDSGVYFCASSPLGGVGETQYFGPGTRLLVL.

Concerning this clonotype itself: At one end, the junction sequence differs from germline, possibly due to a read error. The chain has TRBV6-5 and TRBJ1-2, with D perhaps matching TRBD1 (6 bases). The CDR3 extends over 14 amino acids. Per germline, CDR1 MNHEY and CDR2 SVGAGI. CDR3 in amino acids: CASSDSGEFYGYTF. CDR3 sequence (DNA): TGTGCCAGCAGTGACTCAGGGGAATTCTATGGCTACACCTTC.